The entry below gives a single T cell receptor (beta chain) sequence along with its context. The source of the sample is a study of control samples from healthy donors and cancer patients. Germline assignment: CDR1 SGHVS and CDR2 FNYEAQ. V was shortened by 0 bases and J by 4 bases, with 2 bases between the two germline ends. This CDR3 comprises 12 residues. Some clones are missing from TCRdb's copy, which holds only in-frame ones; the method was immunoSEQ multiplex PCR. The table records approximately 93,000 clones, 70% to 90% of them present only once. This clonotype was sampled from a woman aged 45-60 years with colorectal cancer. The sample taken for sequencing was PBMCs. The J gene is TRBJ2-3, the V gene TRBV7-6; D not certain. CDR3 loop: CASSLAPDTQYF. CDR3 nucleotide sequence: TGTGCCAGCAGCTTAGCACCAGATACGCAGTATTTT.